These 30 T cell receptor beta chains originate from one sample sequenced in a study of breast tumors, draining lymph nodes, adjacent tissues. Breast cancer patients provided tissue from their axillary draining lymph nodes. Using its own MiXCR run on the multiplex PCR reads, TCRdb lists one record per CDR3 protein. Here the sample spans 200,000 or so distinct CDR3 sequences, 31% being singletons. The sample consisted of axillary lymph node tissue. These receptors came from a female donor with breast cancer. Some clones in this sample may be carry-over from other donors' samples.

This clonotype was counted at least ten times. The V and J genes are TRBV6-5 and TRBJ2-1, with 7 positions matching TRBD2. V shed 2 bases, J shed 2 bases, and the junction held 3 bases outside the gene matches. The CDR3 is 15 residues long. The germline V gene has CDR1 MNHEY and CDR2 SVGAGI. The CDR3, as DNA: TGTGCCAGCAGTTACAGCGGGACTGCCTACAATGAGCAGTTCTTC. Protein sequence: CASSYSGTAYNEQFF.

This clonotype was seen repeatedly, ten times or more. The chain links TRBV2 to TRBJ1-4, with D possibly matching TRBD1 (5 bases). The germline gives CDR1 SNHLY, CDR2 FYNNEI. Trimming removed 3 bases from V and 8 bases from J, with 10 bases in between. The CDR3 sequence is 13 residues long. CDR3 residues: CASSDGQGEKLFF. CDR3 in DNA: TGTGCCAGCAGTGATGGTCAGGGAGAAAAACTGTTTTTT.

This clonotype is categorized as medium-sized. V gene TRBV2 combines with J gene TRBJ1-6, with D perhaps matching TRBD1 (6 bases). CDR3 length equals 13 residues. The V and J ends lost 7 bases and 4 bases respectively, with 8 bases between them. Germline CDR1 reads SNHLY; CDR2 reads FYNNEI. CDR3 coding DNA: TGTGCCAGCAACACAGGGTATAATTCACCCCTCCACTTT. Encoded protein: CASNTGYNSPLHF. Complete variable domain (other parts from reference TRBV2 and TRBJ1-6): EPEVTQTPSHQVTQMGQEVILRCVPISNHLYFYWYRQILGQKVEFLVSFYNNEISEKSEIFDDQFSVERPDGSNFTLKIRSTKLEDSAMYFCASNTGYNSPLHFGNGTRLTVT.

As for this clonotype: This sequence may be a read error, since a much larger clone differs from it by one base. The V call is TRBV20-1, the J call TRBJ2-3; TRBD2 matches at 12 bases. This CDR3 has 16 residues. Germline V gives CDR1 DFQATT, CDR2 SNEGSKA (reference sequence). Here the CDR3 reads CSASLTSGRITGTQYF. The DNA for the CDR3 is TGCAGTGCTTCCCTGACTAGCGGGAGAATCACAGGTACGCAGTATTTT.

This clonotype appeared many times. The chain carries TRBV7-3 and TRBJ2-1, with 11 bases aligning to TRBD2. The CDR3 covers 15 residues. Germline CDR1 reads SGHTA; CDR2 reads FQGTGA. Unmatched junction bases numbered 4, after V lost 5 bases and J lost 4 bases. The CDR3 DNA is TGTGCCAGCAGCCTCCTAGCGGGAGGATACAATGAGCAGTTCTTC. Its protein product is CASSLLAGGYNEQFF.

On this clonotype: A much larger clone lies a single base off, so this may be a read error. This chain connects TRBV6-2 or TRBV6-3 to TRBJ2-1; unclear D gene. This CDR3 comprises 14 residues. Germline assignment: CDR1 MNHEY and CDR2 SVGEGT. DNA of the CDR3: TGTGCCAGCAGTCTTAACCCACGGCTGGATGAGCAGCTCTTC. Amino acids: CASSLNPRLDEQLF.

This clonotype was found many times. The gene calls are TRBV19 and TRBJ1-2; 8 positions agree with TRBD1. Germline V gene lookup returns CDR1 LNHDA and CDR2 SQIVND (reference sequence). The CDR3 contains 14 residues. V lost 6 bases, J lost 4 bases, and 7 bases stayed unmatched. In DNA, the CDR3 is TGTGCCAGTAGGACAGGGGTCGGAGCCTATGGCTACACCTTC. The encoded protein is CASRTGVGAYGYTF.

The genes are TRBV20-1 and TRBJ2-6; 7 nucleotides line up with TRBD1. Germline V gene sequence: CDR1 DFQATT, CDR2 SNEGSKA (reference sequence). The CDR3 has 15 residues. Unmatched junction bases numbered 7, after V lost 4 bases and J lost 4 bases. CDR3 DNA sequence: TGCAGTGCTACTCGACAGGGAACCGGGGCCAACGTCCTGACTTTC. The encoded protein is CSATRQGTGANVLTF.

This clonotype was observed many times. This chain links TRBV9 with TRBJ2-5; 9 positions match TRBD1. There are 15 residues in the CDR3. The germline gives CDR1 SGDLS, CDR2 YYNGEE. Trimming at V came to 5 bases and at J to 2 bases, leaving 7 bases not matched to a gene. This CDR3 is CASSETGGWQETQYF. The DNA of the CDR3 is TGTGCCAGCAGTGAAACAGGGGGCTGGCAAGAGACCCAGTACTTC.

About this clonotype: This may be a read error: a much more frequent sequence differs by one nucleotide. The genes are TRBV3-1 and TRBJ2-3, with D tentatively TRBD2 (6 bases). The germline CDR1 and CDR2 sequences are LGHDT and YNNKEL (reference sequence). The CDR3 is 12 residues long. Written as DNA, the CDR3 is TGTGCCAGCAGCCTCGGGGGAGATATGCAGTATTTT. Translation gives CASSLGGDMQYF.

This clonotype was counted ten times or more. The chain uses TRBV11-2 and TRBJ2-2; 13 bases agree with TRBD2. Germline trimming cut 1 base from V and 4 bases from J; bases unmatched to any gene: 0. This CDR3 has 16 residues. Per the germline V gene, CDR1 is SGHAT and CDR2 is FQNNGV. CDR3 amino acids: CASSLGTSGGTGELFF. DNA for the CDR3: TGTGCCAGCAGCTTAGGGACTAGCGGGGGCACCGGGGAGCTGTTTTTT.

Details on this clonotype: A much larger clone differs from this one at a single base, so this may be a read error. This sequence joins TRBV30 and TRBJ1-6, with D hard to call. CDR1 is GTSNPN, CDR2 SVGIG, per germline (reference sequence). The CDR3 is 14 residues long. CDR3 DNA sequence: TGTGCCTGGGGTGTTTTCTCCCGCAATTCACCCCTCCACTTT. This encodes CAWGVFSRNSPLHF.

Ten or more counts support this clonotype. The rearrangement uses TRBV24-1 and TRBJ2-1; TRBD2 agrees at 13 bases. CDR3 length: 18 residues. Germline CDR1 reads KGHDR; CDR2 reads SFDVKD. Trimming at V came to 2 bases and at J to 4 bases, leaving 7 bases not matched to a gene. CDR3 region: CATSDSGLAGTYYNEQFF. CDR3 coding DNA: TGTGCCACCAGTGATTCGGGACTAGCGGGAACTTATTACAATGAGCAGTTCTTC.

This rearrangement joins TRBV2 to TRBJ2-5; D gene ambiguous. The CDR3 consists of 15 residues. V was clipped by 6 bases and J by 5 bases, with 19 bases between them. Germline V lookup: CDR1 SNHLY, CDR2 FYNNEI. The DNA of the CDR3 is TGTGCCAGCAGCGATATTATTCGTGAGCGCGAGACCCAGTACTTC. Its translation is CASSDIIRERETQYF. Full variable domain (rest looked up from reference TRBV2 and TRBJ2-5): EPEVTQTPSHQVTQMGQEVILRCVPISNHLYFYWYRQILGQKVEFLVSFYNNEISEKSEIFDDQFSVERPDGSNFTLKIRSTKLEDSAMYFCASSDIIRERETQYFGPGTRLLVL.

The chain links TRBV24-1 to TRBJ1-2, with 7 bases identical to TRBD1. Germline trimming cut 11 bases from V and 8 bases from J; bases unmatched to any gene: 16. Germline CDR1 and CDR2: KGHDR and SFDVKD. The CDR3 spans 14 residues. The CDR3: CASIFSTGKDGYTF. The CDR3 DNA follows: TGTGCCAGCATTTTTTCGACAGGGAAAGACGGCTACACCTTC.

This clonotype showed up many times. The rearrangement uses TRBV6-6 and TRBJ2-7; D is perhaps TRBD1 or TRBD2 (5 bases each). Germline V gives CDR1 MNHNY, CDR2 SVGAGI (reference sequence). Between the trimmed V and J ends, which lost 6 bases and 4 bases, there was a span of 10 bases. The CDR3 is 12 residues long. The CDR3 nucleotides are TGTGCCAGCAGCGGGACGGAATACGAGCAGTACTTC. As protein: CASSGTEYEQYF.

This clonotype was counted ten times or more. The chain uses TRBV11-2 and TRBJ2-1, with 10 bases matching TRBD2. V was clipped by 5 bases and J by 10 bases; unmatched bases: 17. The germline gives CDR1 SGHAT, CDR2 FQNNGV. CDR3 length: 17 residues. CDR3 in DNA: TGTGCCAGCAGCACTCAGGGACTAGCGCGGGGGCGGGGGGAGCAGTTCTTC. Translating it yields CASSTQGLARGRGEQFF.

CDR3: CASASGTDIYNEQFF. CDR3 nucleotide sequence: TGTGCCAGCGCCTCCGGGACAGATATTTACAATGAGCAGTTCTTC. The rearrangement uses TRBV11-3 and TRBJ2-1; 7 bases map to TRBD1. The J segment lost 4 bases and the V segment lost 8 bases, leaving 11 bases of the junction unmatched. CDR1 and CDR2 (germline): SGHNT, YENEEA. CDR3 length equals 15 residues.

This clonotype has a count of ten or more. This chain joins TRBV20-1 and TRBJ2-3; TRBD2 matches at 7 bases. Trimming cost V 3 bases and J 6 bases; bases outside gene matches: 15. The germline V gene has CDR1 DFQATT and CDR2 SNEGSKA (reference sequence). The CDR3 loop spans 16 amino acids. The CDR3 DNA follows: TGCAGTGCTAGGGCCCCGGGGGGAAGGACACCCGATACGCAGTATTTT. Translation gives CSARAPGGRTPDTQYF.

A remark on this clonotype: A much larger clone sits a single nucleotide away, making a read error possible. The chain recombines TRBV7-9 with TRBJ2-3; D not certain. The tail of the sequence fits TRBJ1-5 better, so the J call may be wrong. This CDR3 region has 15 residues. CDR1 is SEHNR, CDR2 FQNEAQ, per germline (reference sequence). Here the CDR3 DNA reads TGTGCCAGCAGCTTAGGCGTGGAAAGCACAGATACGCAGCATTTT. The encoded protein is CASSLGVESTDTQHF.

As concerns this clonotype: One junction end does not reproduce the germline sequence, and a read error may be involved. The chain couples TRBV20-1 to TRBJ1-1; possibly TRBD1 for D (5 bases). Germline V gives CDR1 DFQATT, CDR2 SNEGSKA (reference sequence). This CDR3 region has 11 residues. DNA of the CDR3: TGCAGTGCTAGAGATCAGGGAGAAGCTTCCTTT. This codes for CSARDQGEASF.

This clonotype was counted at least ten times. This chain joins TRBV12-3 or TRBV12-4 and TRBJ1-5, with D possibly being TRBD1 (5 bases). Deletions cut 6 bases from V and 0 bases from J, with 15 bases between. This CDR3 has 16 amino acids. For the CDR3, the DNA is TGTGCCAGCAGCCGGGACGGGAGAAATAGCAATCAGCCCCAGCATTTT. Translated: CASSRDGRNSNQPQHF.

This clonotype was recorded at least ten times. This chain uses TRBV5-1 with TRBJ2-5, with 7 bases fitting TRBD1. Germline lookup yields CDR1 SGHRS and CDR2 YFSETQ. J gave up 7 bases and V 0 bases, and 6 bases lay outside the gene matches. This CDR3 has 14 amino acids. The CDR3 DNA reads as TGCGCCAGCAGCTTGGGACAGGGTGAAGGGACCCAGTACTTC. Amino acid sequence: CASSLGQGEGTQYF. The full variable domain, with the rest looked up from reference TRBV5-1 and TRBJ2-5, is KAGVTQTPRYLIKTRGQQVTLSCSPISGHRSVSWYQQTPGQGLQFLFEYFSETQRNKGNFPGRFSGRQFSNSRSEMNVSTLELGDSALYLCASSLGQGEGTQYFGPGTRLLVL.

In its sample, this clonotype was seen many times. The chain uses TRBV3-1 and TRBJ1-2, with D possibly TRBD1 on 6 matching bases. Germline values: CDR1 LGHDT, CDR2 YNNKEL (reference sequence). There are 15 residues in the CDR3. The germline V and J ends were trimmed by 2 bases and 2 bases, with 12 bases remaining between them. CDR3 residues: CASSQRGTVNYGYTF. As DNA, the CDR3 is TGTGCCAGCAGCCAAAGGGGGACGGTAAACTATGGCTACACCTTC.

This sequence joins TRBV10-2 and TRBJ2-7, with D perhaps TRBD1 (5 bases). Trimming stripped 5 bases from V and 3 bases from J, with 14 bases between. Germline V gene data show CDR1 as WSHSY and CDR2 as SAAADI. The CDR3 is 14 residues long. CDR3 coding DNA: TGCGCCAGCAGTTTAGCCGGACACAACTACGAGCAGTACTTC. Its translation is CASSLAGHNYEQYF.

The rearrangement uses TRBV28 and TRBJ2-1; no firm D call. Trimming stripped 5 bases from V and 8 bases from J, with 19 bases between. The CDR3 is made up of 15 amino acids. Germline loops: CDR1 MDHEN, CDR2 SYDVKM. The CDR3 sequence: CASSPPRPRGDEQFF. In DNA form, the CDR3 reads TGTGCCAGCAGTCCCCCCCGGCCACGTGGGGATGAGCAGTTCTTC.

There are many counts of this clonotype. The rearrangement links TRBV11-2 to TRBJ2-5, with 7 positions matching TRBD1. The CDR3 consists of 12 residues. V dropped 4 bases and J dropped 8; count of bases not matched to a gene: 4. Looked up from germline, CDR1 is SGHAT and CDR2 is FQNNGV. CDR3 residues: CASSSTGVTQYF. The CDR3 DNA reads TGTGCCAGCAGCTCCACAGGGGTAACCCAGTACTTC.

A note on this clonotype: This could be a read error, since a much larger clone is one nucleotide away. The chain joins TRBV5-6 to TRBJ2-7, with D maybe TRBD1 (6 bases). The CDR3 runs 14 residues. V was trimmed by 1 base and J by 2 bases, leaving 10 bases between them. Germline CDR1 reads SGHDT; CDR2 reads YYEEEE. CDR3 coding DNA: TGTGCCAGCAGCTTGTACAGGGCAGCCTACGAGCAGTACTTC. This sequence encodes CASSLYRAAYEQYF. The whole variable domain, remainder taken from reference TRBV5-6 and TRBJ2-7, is DAGVTQSPTHLIKTRGQQVTLRCSPKSGHDTVSWYQQALGQGPQFIFQYYEEEERQRGNFPDRFSGHQFPNYSSELNVNALLLGDSALYLCASSLYRAAYEQYFGPGTRLTVT.

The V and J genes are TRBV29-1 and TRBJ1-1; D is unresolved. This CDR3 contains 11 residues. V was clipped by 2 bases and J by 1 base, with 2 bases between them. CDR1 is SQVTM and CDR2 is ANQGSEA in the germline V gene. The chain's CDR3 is CSVEKNTEAFF. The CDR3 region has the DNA TGCAGCGTTGAAAAGAACACTGAAGCTTTCTTT.

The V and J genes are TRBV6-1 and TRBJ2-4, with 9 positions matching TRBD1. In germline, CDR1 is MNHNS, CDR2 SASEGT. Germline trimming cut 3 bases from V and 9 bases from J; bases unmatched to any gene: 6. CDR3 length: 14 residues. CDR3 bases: TGTGCCAGCAGTGACACAGGGGGCAGAGGCATTCAGTACTTC. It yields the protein CASSDTGGRGIQYF.